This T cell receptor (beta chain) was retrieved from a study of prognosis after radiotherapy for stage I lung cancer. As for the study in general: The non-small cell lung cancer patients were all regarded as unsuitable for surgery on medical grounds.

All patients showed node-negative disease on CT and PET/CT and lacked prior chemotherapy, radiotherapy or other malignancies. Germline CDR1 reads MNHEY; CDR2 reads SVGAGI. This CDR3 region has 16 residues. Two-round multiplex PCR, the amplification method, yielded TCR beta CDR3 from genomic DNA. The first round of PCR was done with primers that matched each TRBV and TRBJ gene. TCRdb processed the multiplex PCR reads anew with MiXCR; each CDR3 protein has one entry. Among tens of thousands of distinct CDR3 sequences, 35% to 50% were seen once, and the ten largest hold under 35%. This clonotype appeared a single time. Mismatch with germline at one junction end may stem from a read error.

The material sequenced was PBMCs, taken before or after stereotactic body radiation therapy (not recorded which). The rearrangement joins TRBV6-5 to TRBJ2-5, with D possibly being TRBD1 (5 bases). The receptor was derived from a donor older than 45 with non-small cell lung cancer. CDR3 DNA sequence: TGTGCCAGCAGTTACTCGACAGATCTCAGTAGAGAGAACCAGTACTTC. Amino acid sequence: CASSYSTDLSRENQYF.